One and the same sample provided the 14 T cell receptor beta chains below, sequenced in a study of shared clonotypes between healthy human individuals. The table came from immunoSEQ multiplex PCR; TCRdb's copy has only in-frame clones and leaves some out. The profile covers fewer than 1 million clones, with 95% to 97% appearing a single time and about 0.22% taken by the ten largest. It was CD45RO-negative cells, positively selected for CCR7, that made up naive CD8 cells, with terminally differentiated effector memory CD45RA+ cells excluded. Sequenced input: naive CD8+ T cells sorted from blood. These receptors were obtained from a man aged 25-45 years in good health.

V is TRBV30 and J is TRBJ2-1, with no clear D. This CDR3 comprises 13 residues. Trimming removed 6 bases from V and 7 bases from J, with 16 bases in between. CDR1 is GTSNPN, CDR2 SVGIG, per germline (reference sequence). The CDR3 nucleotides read TGTGCCTGCCAGGCCGAGGTAGTGAATGAGCAGTTCTTC. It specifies CACQAEVVNEQFF.

CDR3 protein: CASSGGVAGGSYNEQFF. DNA for the CDR3: TGTGCCAGCAGCGGTGGGGTAGCGGGAGGGTCCTACAATGAGCAGTTCTTC. The chain uses TRBV5-5 and TRBJ2-1, with 11 bases identical to TRBD2. The junction had 7 bases not matched to a gene; V was cut back by 4 bases and J by 1 base. The CDR3 length is 17 residues. The V gene's germline CDR1 is SGHKS and CDR2 YYEKEE (reference sequence).

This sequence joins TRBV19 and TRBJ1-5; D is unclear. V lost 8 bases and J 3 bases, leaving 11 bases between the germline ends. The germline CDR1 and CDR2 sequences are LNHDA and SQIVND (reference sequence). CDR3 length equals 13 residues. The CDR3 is CASCPQTNQPQHF. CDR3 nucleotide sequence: TGTGCCAGTTGCCCACAGACCAATCAGCCCCAGCATTTT.

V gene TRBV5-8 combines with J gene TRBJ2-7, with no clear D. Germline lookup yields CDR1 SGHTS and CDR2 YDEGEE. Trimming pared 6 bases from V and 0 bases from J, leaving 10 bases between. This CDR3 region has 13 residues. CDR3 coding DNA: TGTGCCAGCAACGGGCCCAGCTCCTACGAGCAGTACTTC. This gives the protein CASNGPSSYEQYF.

The chain's CDR3 is CATSSQGPGTDTQYF. The CDR3 DNA is TGTGCCACCAGCTCCCAGGGGCCGGGCACAGATACGCAGTATTTT. The chain recombines TRBV15 with TRBJ2-3; weak D call: TRBD1 (6 bases). This CDR3 has 15 residues. Germline V gene sequence: CDR1 LNHNV, CDR2 YYDKDF (reference sequence). Between the trimmed V and J ends, which lost 5 bases and 1 base, there was a span of 13 bases.

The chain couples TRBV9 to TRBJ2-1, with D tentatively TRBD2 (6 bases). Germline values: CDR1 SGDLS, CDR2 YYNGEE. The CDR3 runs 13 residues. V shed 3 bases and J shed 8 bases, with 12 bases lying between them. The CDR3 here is CASSGAGGDEQFF. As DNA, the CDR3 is TGTGCCAGCAGCGGGGCGGGCGGGGATGAGCAGTTCTTC. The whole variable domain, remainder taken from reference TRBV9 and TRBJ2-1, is DSGVTQTPKHLITATGQRVTLRCSPRSGDLSVYWYQQSLDQGLQFLIQYYNGEERAKGNILERFSAQQFPDLHSELNLSSLELGDSALYFCASSGAGGDEQFFGPGTRLTVL.

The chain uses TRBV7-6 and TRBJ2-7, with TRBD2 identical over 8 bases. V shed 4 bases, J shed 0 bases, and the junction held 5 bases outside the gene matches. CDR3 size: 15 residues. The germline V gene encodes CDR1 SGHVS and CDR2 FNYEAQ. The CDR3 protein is CASSYVAGSSYEQYF. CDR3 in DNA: TGTGCCAGCAGCTACGTAGCGGGAAGCTCCTACGAGCAGTACTTC.

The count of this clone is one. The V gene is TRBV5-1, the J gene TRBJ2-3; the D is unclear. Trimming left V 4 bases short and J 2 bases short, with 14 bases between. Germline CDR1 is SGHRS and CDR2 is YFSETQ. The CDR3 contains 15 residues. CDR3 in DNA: TGCGCCAGCAGCAATATTGTAGGGAACACAGATACGCAGTATTTT. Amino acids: CASSNIVGNTDTQYF. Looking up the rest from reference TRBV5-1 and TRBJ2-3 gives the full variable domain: KAGVTQTPRYLIKTRGQQVTLSCSPISGHRSVSWYQQTPGQGLQFLFEYFSETQRNKGNFPGRFSGRQFSNSRSEMNVSTLELGDSALYLCASSNIVGNTDTQYFGPGTRLTVL.

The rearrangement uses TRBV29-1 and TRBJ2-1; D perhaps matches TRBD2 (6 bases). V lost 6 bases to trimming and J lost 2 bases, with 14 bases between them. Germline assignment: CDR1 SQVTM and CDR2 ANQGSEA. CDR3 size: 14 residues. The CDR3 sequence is CSVPRELTYNEQFF. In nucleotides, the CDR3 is TGCAGCGTGCCCCGGGAGTTGACCTACAATGAGCAGTTCTTC.

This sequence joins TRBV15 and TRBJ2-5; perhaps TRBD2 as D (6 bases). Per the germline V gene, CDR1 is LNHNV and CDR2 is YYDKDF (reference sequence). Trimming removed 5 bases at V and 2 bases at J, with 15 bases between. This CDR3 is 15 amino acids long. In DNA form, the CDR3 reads TGTGCCACCAGCCCCAGCCGGGGGATTCAAGAGACCCAGTACTTC. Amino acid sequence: CATSPSRGIQETQYF.

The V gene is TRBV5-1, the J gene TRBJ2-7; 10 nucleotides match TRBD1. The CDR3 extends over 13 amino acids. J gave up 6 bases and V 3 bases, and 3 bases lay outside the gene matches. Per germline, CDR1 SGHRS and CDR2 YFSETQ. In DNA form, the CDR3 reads TGCGCCAGCAGCTCGGGACAGGGGTTCGAGCAGTACTTC. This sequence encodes CASSSGQGFEQYF.

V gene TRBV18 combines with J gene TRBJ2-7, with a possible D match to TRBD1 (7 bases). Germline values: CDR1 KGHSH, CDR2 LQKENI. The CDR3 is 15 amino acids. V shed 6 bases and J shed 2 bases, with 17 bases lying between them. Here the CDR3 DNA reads TGTGCCAGCTCCCAAGGCGGGACAGAAGCCTACGAGCAGTACTTC. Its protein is CASSQGGTEAYEQYF.

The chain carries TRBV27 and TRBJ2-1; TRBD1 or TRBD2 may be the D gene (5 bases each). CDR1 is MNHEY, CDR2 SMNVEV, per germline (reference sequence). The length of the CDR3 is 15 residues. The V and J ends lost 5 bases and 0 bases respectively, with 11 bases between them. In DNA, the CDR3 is TGTGCCAGCAGTACGGGACCAAGCTCCTACAATGAGCAGTTCTTC. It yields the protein CASSTGPSSYNEQFF.

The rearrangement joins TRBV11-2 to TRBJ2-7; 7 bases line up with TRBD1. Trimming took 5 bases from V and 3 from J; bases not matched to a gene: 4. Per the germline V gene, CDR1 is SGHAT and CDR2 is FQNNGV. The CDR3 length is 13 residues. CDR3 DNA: TGTGCCAGCAGCCAGGGGGTCTTCTACGAGCAGTACTTC. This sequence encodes CASSQGVFYEQYF.